Listed below are T cell receptor beta chains from one sample, sequenced in a study of OX40 agonist ivuxolimab in advanced cancers. Assay used: immunoSEQ multiplex PCR; TCRdb lists only in-frame clones, some missing. The sample has tens of thousands of clones, approximately 92% seen once. The sequences come from CD4+ or CD8+ T cells sorted from blood, collected in a trial of the OX40 agonist ivuxolimab. The receptors shown here come from an adult with an advanced solid tumor such as melanoma, head and neck, liver or kidney cancer. The CDR3 runs from the conserved cysteine through the conserved F or W. D genes are given only for firm matches. Only part of the rows carry a size: once, few, many, or a class if the clone is expanded.

V gene	J gene	D gene	clone size	CDR3 protein	CDR3 DNA
TRBV28	TRBJ1-4	.	.	CASTDSTAQKLFF	TGTGCCAGCACAGACTCGACTGCCCAAAAACTGTTTTTT
TRBV7-9	TRBJ1-1	TRBD1	.	CASSLGGQGVNTEAFF	TGTGCCAGCAGCTTAGGGGGACAGGGAGTGAACACTGAAGCTTTCTTT
TRBV15	TRBJ2-3	TRBD2	.	CATSGGLARDTQYF	TGTGCCACCAGCGGAGGACTAGCGAGAGATACGCAGTATTTT
TRBV6-1	TRBJ2-1	.	.	CASSDGQINEQFF	TGTGCCAGCAGTGATGGACAAATCAATGAGCAGTTCTTC
TRBV6-5	TRBJ1-1	TRBD1	.	CASSYSSREGATEAFF	TGTGCCAGCAGTTACTCCAGTCGTGAGGGGGCAACTGAAGCTTTCTTT
TRBV19	TRBJ1-2	.	.	CASSDPGGAVYGYTF	TGTGCCAGTAGTGATCCAGGAGGCGCGGTCTATGGCTACACCTTC
TRBV11-2	TRBJ2-3	.	.	CASSPSALTDTQYF	TGTGCCAGCAGCCCCTCCGCCCTCACAGATACGCAGTATTTT
TRBV5-1	TRBJ1-4	TRBD1	.	CASSLGQGNEKLFF	TGCGCCAGCAGCCTTGGACAGGGTAATGAAAAACTGTTTTTT
TRBV9	TRBJ2-5	.	.	CASSVGELETQYF	TGTGCCAGCAGCGTAGGGGAGTTAGAGACCCAGTACTTC
TRBV5-8	TRBJ2-2	.	.	CASGWGTATGELFF	TGTGCCAGCGGGTGGGGGACGGCCACCGGGGAGCTGTTTTTT
TRBV19	TRBJ2-5	.	.	CASSSLAAGETQYF	TGTGCCAGTAGTTCCCTGGCCGCAGGGGAGACCCAGTACTTC
TRBV28	TRBJ2-1	TRBD2	.	CASTGGAVNEQFF	TGTGCCAGCACGGGGGGAGCGGTGAATGAGCAGTTCTTC
TRBV7-8	TRBJ2-5	TRBD2	.	CASSLTSERGTQYF	TGTGCCAGCAGCTTGACTAGCGAAAGGGGGACCCAGTACTTC
TRBV6-4	TRBJ2-1	.	.	CASSLPLYEQFF	TGTGCCAGCAGCCTTCCCCTATATGAGCAGTTCTTC
TRBV7-2	TRBJ2-1	TRBD1	once	CASSSPDRGNNEQFF	TGTGCCAGCAGCTCGCCGGACAGGGGCAATAATGAGCAGTTCTTC
TRBV28	TRBJ1-1	.	.	CASSPTGGAYTEAFF	TGTGCCAGCAGTCCAACCGGGGGCGCCTACACTGAAGCTTTCTTT
TRBV27	TRBJ2-7	TRBD1	.	CASSSRTGGDEQYF	TGTGCCAGCAGCTCGCGGACAGGGGGAGACGAGCAGTACTTC
TRBV7-7	TRBJ2-1	.	.	CASNRAPGRSEQFF	TGTGCTAGCAACCGGGCCCCCGGCAGGAGTGAGCAGTTCTTC
TRBV23-1	TRBJ2-7	.	.	CASLHEQYF	TGCGCCAGCTTACACGAGCAGTACTTC
TRBV15	TRBJ1-2	.	.	CATSRDSSQGRGGYTF	TGTGCCACCAGCAGAGATAGTTCGCAGGGAAGGGGCGGCTACACCTTC
TRBV6-6	TRBJ1-5	.	.	CASGRGGQPQHF	TGTGCCAGCGGCAGGGGTGGACAGCCCCAGCATTTT
TRBV7-7	TRBJ2-3	.	.	CASSLRLGGGTQYF	TGTGCTAGCAGCTTAAGGTTAGGGGGAGGCACGCAGTATTTT
TRBV10-3	TRBJ2-6	TRBD2	few	CAITPGLAGFGANVLTF	TGTGCCATCACACCGGGACTAGCAGGGTTCGGGGCCAACGTCCTGACTTTC
TRBV7-2	TRBJ2-5	TRBD2	.	CASSLLAGVETQYF	TGTGCCAGCAGCTTACTAGCGGGAGTAGAGACCCAGTACTTC
TRBV14	TRBJ2-3	.	once	CASSRTDTQYF	TGTGCCAGCAGCCGGACAGATACGCAGTATTTT
TRBV7-2	TRBJ2-6	.	.	CASSLGGSGANVLTF	TGTGCCAGCAGCTTAGGGGGGTCTGGGGCCAACGTCCTGACTTTC
TRBV20-1	TRBJ2-7	TRBD1	once	CSAGTDYEQYF	TGCAGTGCGGGGACAGACTACGAGCAGTACTTC
TRBV7-9	TRBJ1-1	.	.	CASRQGTNTEAFF	TGTGCCAGCAGACAGGGTACGAACACTGAAGCTTTCTTT
TRBV7-9	TRBJ2-1	.	.	CASSPGSGGPNEQFF	TGTGCCAGCAGCCCTGGAAGCGGTGGGCCCAATGAGCAGTTCTTC
TRBV5-1	TRBJ2-4	TRBD2	.	CASSPGLADNIQYF	TGCGCCAGCAGCCCAGGACTAGCGGATAACATTCAGTACTTC
TRBV11-2	TRBJ2-1	.	.	CASSLDRNAEQFF	TGTGCCAGCAGCTTAGATAGAAATGCCGAGCAGTTCTTC
TRBV15	TRBJ2-3	TRBD2	.	CATRPSSGIVDTQYF	TGTGCCACCCGCCCAAGTAGCGGGATAGTAGATACGCAGTATTTT
TRBV7-3	TRBJ2-1	.	once	CASSFVRNEQFF	TGTGCCAGCAGCTTCGTTAGGAATGAGCAGTTCTTC
TRBV5-5	TRBJ1-2	.	.	CASSLDYGYTF	TGTGCCAGCAGCTTGGACTATGGCTACACCTTC
TRBV19	TRBJ2-2	TRBD1	.	CASGGDRGGTGELFF	TGTGCCAGTGGGGGGGACAGGGGCGGCACCGGGGAGCTGTTTTTT
TRBV18	TRBJ1-5	.	.	CASSPAKRQPQHF	TGTGCCAGCTCACCCGCAAAACGGCAGCCCCAGCATTTT
TRBV9	TRBJ2-7	TRBD2	.	CASSPRTSGGKEQYF	TGTGCCAGCAGCCCACGAACTAGCGGGGGTAAGGAGCAGTACTTC
TRBV6-5	TRBJ2-3	.	once	CASSYPGDGTDTQYF	TGTGCCAGCAGTTACCCAGGGGATGGCACAGATACGCAGTATTTT
TRBV2	TRBJ2-4	.	.	CASSEALVTKNIQYF	TGTGCCAGCAGTGAAGCGCTTGTAACCAAAAACATTCAGTACTTC
TRBV15	TRBJ2-1	TRBD2	.	CATSRAPGLADYNEQFF	TGTGCCACCAGCAGAGCCCCGGGACTAGCGGACTACAATGAGCAGTTCTTC
TRBV6-1	TRBJ1-1	.	once	CASIPPVGVNTEAFF	TGTGCCAGCATCCCTCCGGTAGGGGTGAACACTGAAGCTTTCTTT
TRBV4-3	TRBJ2-1	.	.	CASSQDHGRGAYNEQFF	TGCGCCAGCAGCCAAGATCACGGGAGAGGGGCCTATAATGAGCAGTTCTTC
TRBV7-3	TRBJ1-3	.	.	CASSLTNSGNTIYF	TGTGCCAGCAGCTTGACCAACTCTGGAAACACCATATATTTT